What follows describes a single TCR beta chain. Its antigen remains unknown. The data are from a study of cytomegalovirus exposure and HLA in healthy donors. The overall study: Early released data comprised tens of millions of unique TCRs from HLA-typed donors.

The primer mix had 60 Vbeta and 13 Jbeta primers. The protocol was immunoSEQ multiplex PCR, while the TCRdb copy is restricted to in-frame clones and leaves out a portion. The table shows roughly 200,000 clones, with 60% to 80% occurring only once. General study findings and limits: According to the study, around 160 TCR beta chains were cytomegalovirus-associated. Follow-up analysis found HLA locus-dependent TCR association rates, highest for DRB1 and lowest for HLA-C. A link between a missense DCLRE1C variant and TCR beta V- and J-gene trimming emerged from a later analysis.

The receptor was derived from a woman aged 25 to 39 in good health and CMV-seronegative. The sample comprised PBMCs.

The CDR3 sequence is CASSPKSSAVNYGYTF. In DNA form, the CDR3 reads TGTGCCAGCAGCCCAAAATCGTCGGCGGTTAACTATGGCTACACCTTC. The chain uses TRBV5-4 and TRBJ1-2; D remains unclear. CDR3 length: 16 residues. Germline V CDR1 and CDR2: SGHNT, YYREEE (reference sequence). The ends were cut back, 4 bases at V and 1 base at J, with 17 bases in the middle.